The 27 T cell receptor beta chains below were found in one sample sequenced in a study of T cells in Graves' hyperthyroidism and ophthalmopathy. It was RNA transcripts that yielded the amplified TCR beta CDR3 regions. The HTBI primer set was used in a first-round RT-PCR of the TCR CDR3. Each CDR3 protein is one row after TCRdb ran MiXCR on the multiplex PCR reads. The sample gives 300,000 to 350,000 distinct CDR3 sequences, 18% of which show up once; approximately 54% is in the top ten. Sequencing was performed on blood. The origin of the receptors is a woman between 50 and 59 years old with Graves' hyperthyroidism.

The chain's CDR3 is CASTGGVSQYF. CDR3 nucleotides: TGTGCCAGCACGGGTGGGGTTTCCCAGTACTTC. This chain joins TRBV6-1 and TRBJ2-5; D is unclear. CDR1 is MNHNS, CDR2 SASEGT, per germline. Trimming removed 7 bases from V and 9 bases from J, with 12 bases in between. This CDR3 has 11 amino acids.

This clonotype was counted once. V gene TRBV20-1 combines with J gene TRBJ2-7; TRBD1 matches 10 bases. The V and J ends lost 3 bases and 3 bases, in that order; junction bases with no gene match: 8. Germline-derived CDR1 and CDR2 are DFQATT and SNEGSKA (reference sequence). The length of the CDR3 is 15 residues. The CDR3 sequence is CSASAIRTGGYEQYF. The CDR3 nucleotides read TGCAGTGCTAGTGCGATTCGGACAGGGGGCTACGAGCAGTACTTC.

In its sample, this clonotype was seen many times. The rearrangement links TRBV6-6 to TRBJ2-1, with 9 bases matching TRBD1. Germline trimming cut 2 bases from V and 7 bases from J; bases unmatched to any gene: 6. Per the germline V gene, CDR1 is MNHNY and CDR2 is SVGAGI (reference sequence). The length of the CDR3 is 15 residues. DNA of the CDR3: TGTGCCAGCAGTTACACCCCGACAGGGGGTAATGAGCAGTTCTTC. The encoded protein is CASSYTPTGGNEQFF.

The sample holds many counts of this clonotype. The chain combines TRBV29-1 with TRBJ2-7; 9 nucleotides align to TRBD1. Germline assignment: CDR1 SQVTM and CDR2 ANQGSEA. This CDR3 is 17 amino acids long. The V and J ends lost 0 bases and 5 bases, in that order; junction bases with no gene match: 14. This CDR3 is CSVEDTEPGQGRNEQYF. The DNA of the CDR3 is TGCAGCGTTGAAGATACGGAACCGGGACAGGGAAGAAACGAGCAGTACTTC.

The rearrangement uses TRBV25-1 and TRBJ1-3; 7 bases map to TRBD1. This CDR3 is 13 amino acids long. V shed 7 bases and J 8 bases; nucleotides not matched to a gene: 8. CDR1 is MGHDK and CDR2 is SYGVNS in the germline V gene. The CDR3, as DNA: TGTGCCAGCACGGAGGGGGCTGGGTACACCATATATTTT. It translates to CASTEGAGYTIYF.

In this sample, this clonotype turned up a few times. This rearrangement joins TRBV19 to TRBJ1-5; tentatively, D is TRBD1 (5 bases). The CDR3 length is 13 residues. The germline V and J ends were trimmed by 6 bases and 6 bases, with 12 bases remaining between them. CDR1 LNHDA and CDR2 SQIVND come from the germline V gene (reference sequence). Here the CDR3 DNA reads TGTGCCAGTAGATGGGACCCTTCTCAGCCCCAGCATTTT. Translation gives CASRWDPSQPQHF.

This clonotype was detected many times. This rearrangement joins TRBV3-1 to TRBJ1-1; no reliable D call. The germline V and J ends were trimmed by 7 bases and 1 base, with 10 bases remaining between them. Germline-derived CDR1 and CDR2 are LGHDT and YNNKEL (reference sequence). The CDR3 runs to 13 residues. In nucleotides, the CDR3 is TGTGCCAGCACTTTGAATGGGAACACTGAAGCTTTCTTT. Translating it yields CASTLNGNTEAFF.

This clonotype has a count of ten or more. The V gene is TRBV20-1, the J gene TRBJ2-3; no definite D call. The CDR3 spans 13 residues. V dropped 0 bases and J dropped 1 base, with 5 bases sitting between them. Germline CDR1 reads DFQATT; CDR2 reads SNEGSKA (reference sequence). DNA of the CDR3: TGCAGTGCTAGAGATTTTGGCACAGATACGCAGTATTTT. Encoded protein: CSARDFGTDTQYF.

This clonotype was seen many times. The chain joins TRBV30 to TRBJ1-5; no definite D call. There are 12 residues in the CDR3. The ends were cut back, 5 bases at V and 7 bases at J, with 12 bases in the middle. Germline CDR1 and CDR2: GTSNPN and SVGIG (reference sequence). The CDR3: CAWGEQEQPQHF. The CDR3 DNA is TGTGCCTGGGGGGAACAAGAACAGCCCCAGCATTTT.

As to this clonotype: It may be a read error: a sequence one base away is much more abundant. The chain uses TRBV5-1 and TRBJ2-1, with 10 bases matching TRBD1. J gave up 8 bases and V 3 bases, and 5 bases lay outside the gene matches. The CDR3 extends over 14 amino acids. Germline values: CDR1 SGHRS, CDR2 YFSETQ. The CDR3 nucleotides are TGCGCCAGCAGCTCGGGACAGGGGATCGATGAGCAGTTCTTC. Its protein is CASSSGQGIDEQFF.

V is TRBV7-2 and J is TRBJ1-3, with a possible D match to TRBD1 (5 bases). The CDR3 sequence is 17 residues long. Per the germline V gene, CDR1 is SGHTA and CDR2 is FQGNSA. Trimming left V 5 bases short and J 4 bases short, with 21 bases between. CDR3 residues: CASSLTEGRESGNTIYF. The CDR3 bases are TGTGCCAGCAGCCTCACGGAGGGGAGAGAGTCAGGAAACACCATATATTTT.

The gene calls are TRBV12-3 or TRBV12-4 and TRBJ2-6; D is unresolved. The CDR3 totals 15 residues. V dropped 7 bases and J dropped 2 bases, with 12 bases sitting between them. The CDR3 is CASTESGAGANVLTF. CDR3 DNA: TGTGCCAGCACAGAGTCGGGTGCTGGGGCCAACGTCCTGACTTTC.

The gene calls are TRBV7-3 and TRBJ1-6; 10 nucleotides align to TRBD1. This CDR3 contains 15 residues. Germline V CDR1 and CDR2: SGHTA, FQGTGA. The junction had 7 bases not matched to a gene; V was cut back by 3 bases and J by 11 bases. The DNA of the CDR3 is TGTGCCAGCAGCTTGACAGGGGGCCCGGGGGCACCCCTCCACTTT. This sequence encodes CASSLTGGPGAPLHF.

This clonotype was detected a few times. The V gene is TRBV7-9, the J gene TRBJ1-3; 7 nucleotides line up with TRBD1. Germline V gene data show CDR1 as SEHNR and CDR2 as FQNEAQ (reference sequence). The CDR3 covers 15 residues. V gave up 5 bases and J gave up 3 bases; unmatched junction bases: 7. CDR3 in amino acids: CASSGMTGFGNTIYF. CDR3 nucleotide sequence: TGTGCCAGCAGCGGAATGACAGGGTTTGGAAACACCATATATTTT.

CDR3 protein: CASSLVGTSFSGLNEQFF. CDR3 DNA sequence: TGTGCCAGCAGCTTAGTGGGGACTAGTTTTAGCGGGCTTAATGAGCAGTTCTTC. The V call is TRBV7-3, the J call TRBJ2-1; TRBD2 agrees at 8 bases. The CDR3 has 18 amino acids. Germline V gene lookup returns CDR1 SGHTA and CDR2 FQGTGA. V shed 2 bases, J shed 7 bases, and the junction held 16 bases outside the gene matches.

This clonotype has more than one count but fewer than ten. The chain recombines TRBV9 with TRBJ1-2; D possibly corresponds to TRBD1 (6 bases). V dropped 4 bases and J dropped 6 bases, with 13 bases sitting between them. CDR1 SGDLS and CDR2 YYNGEE come from the germline V gene. The CDR3 covers 13 residues. The CDR3 sequence: CASSSGQMDGYTF. CDR3 DNA sequence: TGTGCCAGCAGCTCCGGACAGATGGATGGCTACACCTTC.

The genes are TRBV20-1 and TRBJ2-3; a possible D gene is TRBD1 (5 bases). The CDR3 runs 14 residues. Trimming took off 3 bases at V and 0 bases at J, with 10 bases between the two ends. CDR1 is DFQATT, CDR2 SNEGSKA, per germline (reference sequence). The CDR3 protein is CSASPGRSTDTQYF. In DNA form, the CDR3 reads TGCAGTGCTAGCCCAGGGCGGAGCACAGATACGCAGTATTTT.

The rearrangement links TRBV20-1 to TRBJ2-3; a possible D gene is TRBD1 (6 bases). V was pared by 0 bases and J by 6 bases, with 13 bases between. The CDR3 length is 14 residues. Germline V gene lookup returns CDR1 DFQATT and CDR2 SNEGSKA (reference sequence). The CDR3: CSARDDFGQDTQYF. The DNA for the CDR3 is TGCAGTGCTAGAGATGACTTCGGACAGGATACGCAGTATTTT.

The rearrangement links TRBV12-3 or TRBV12-4 to TRBJ1-1; D gene ambiguous. The V gene lost 11 bases and the J gene lost 0 bases, with 13 bases spanning the gap. This CDR3 has 13 amino acids. Here the CDR3 reads CAEVQPMNTEAFF. Written as DNA, the CDR3 is TGTGCCGAAGTACAGCCCATGAACACTGAAGCTTTCTTT.

This clonotype was seen more than once but under ten times. The V and J genes are TRBV6-1 and TRBJ2-7; 7 nucleotides line up with TRBD1. V lost 6 bases and J lost 2; bases outside the gene matches: 7. Germline CDR1 is MNHNS and CDR2 is SASEGT. The CDR3 loop spans 14 amino acids. CDR3 sequence: CASSPGQTTYEQYF. The CDR3 DNA sequence: TGTGCCAGCAGCCCGGGACAGACGACCTACGAGCAGTACTTC.

This clonotype appeared a few times. CDR3 coding DNA: TGTGCCAGCAGCTTAGGTTATACAGGGGGCAATGAGCAGTTCTTC. Its protein is CASSLGYTGGNEQFF. The V and J genes are TRBV7-2 and TRBJ2-1; 8 bases are shared with TRBD1. The germline V gene encodes CDR1 SGHTA and CDR2 FQGNSA. V shed 1 base, J shed 6 bases, and the junction held 5 bases outside the gene matches. This CDR3 spans 15 amino acids.

There are many counts of this clonotype. The chain employs TRBV5-4 and TRBJ2-7; TRBD2 aligns across 14 bases. Germline trimming cut 4 bases from V and 0 bases from J; bases unmatched to any gene: 6. Germline CDR1 SGHNT, CDR2 YYREEE (reference sequence). This CDR3 has 17 residues. The CDR3 nucleotides read TGTGCCAGCAGCCCCGGACTAGCGGGAGGTTCCTCCTACGAGCAGTACTTC. It encodes CASSPGLAGGSSYEQYF.

In this sample, this clonotype turned up many times. The V and J genes are TRBV6-6 and TRBJ1-5, with 7 nucleotides matching TRBD1. J gave up 1 base and V 0 bases, and 24 bases lay outside the gene matches. The germline gives CDR1 MNHNY, CDR2 SVGAGI (reference sequence). This CDR3 has 23 residues. CDR3 bases: TGTGCCAGCAGTTACTCACGTCGCGGCTCCCCACGGACAGGCGCCCTAAGCAATCAGCCCCAGCATTTT. Translating it yields CASSYSRRGSPRTGALSNQPQHF.

This clonotype was observed many times. The CDR3 DNA follows: TGTGCCAGCAGCCAAGTTAGCGGCTCCTACGAGCAGTACTTC. Translation: CASSQVSGSYEQYF. The chain recombines TRBV3-1 with TRBJ2-7; D might be TRBD2 (6 bases). The CDR3 is 14 amino acids. Germline-derived CDR1 and CDR2 are LGHDT and YNNKEL (reference sequence). V lost 1 base and J lost 0, with 7 bases in between.

This clonotype was detected a few times. V is TRBV2 and J is TRBJ2-3; possibly TRBD2 for D (6 bases). Per the germline V gene, CDR1 is SNHLY and CDR2 is FYNNEI. This CDR3 is 13 amino acids long. V was clipped by 11 bases and J by 1 base, with 13 bases between them. The CDR3 loop reads CAGGTDGTDTQYF. In DNA, the CDR3 is TGTGCCGGGGGGACGGATGGCACAGATACGCAGTATTTT.

This clonotype was recorded many times. V gene TRBV6-2 or TRBV6-3 combines with J gene TRBJ2-5; D call uncertain. V gave up 4 bases and J gave up 4 bases, with 16 bases separating them. Per the germline V gene, CDR1 is MNHEY and CDR2 is SVGEGT. CDR3 length: 15 amino acids. The CDR3 DNA reads TGTGCCAGCAGTTCGAGTGGGGTGAAGAGAGAGACCCAGTACTTC. Its translation: CASSSSGVKRETQYF.

This clonotype was found a few times. The chain combines TRBV12-3 or TRBV12-4 with TRBJ2-2, with TRBD1 matching over 10 bases. There are 15 residues in the CDR3. With 5 bases clipped from V and 3 bases from J, the junction kept 3 bases outside the gene matches. DNA of the CDR3: TGTGCCAGCAGTACCGGGACAGGGGACACCGGGGAGCTGTTTTTT. Residues: CASSTGTGDTGELFF.